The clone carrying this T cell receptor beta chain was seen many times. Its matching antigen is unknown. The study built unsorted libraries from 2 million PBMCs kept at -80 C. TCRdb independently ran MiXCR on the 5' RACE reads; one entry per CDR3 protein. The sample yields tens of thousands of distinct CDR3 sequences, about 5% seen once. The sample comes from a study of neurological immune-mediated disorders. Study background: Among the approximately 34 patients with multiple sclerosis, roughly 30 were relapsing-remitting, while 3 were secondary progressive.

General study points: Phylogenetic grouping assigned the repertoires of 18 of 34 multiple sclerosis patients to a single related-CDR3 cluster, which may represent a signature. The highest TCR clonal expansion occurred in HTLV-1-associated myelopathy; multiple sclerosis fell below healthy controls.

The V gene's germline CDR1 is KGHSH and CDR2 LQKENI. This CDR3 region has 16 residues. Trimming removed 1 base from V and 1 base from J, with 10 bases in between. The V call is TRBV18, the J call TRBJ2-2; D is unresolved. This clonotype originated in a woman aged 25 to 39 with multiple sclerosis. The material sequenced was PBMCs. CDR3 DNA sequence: TGTGCCAGCTCACCACAGCCGTCAGGGAACACCGGGGAGCTGTTTTTT. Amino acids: CASSPQPSGNTGELFF.